What follows are 5 T cell receptor beta chains derived from one specimen sequenced in a study of CD8+ T cells in alopecia areata. Extracted RNA was reverse transcribed, and the resulting cDNA served as sequencing template. Clones were sequenced by immunoSEQ multiplex PCR, and TCRdb holds only the in-frame ones, with some missing. The sample has about 180,000 clones, 58% seen once. Specified treatment: oral pan-JAK inhibitor, 5-10 mg twice daily. The sample consisted of CD4+ T cells sorted from blood, taken around week 55, from a patient treated with tofacitinib. The receptors shown here come from a human donor with alopecia areata.

The chain employs TRBV5-1 and TRBJ1-1; 8 nucleotides line up with TRBD1. The germline V gene encodes CDR1 SGHRS and CDR2 YFSETQ. The CDR3 extends over 14 amino acids. V lost 1 base to trimming and J lost 6 bases; unmatched junction nucleotides: 5. CDR3 DNA sequence: TGCGCCAGCAGCTTGTTCCAGGGGGCGTCTGAAGCTTTCTTT. Residues: CASSLFQGASEAFF.

The sample holds one count of this clone. J is TRBJ2-5 and V is TRBV30; perhaps TRBD1 as D (5 bases). This CDR3 is 14 amino acids long. CDR1 GTSNPN and CDR2 SVGIG come from the germline V gene (reference sequence). Trimming left V 0 bases short and J 1 base short, with 9 bases between. The CDR3 loop is CAWSVPGFQETQYF. The DNA of the CDR3 is TGTGCCTGGAGTGTCCCAGGGTTCCAAGAGACCCAGTACTTC. The variable domain in full, completed from reference TRBV30 and TRBJ2-5, reads SQTIHQWPATLVQPVGSPLSLECTVEGTSNPNLYWYRQAAGRGLQLLFYSVGIGQISSEVPQNLSASRPQDRQFILSSKKLLLSDSGFYLCAWSVPGFQETQYFGPGTRLLVL.

The gene calls are TRBV12-2 and TRBJ2-7; TRBD1 is the table's D call, not checked against the DNA. TRBV12-2 is a known pseudogene. The CDR3 is 12 amino acids. For the CDR3, the DNA is TGTGCAAGACAGAGACAGGGTTACGAGCAGTACTTC. Encoded protein: CARQRQGYEQYF.

V usage is TRBV5-1 and J usage is TRBJ1-2; a possible D gene is TRBD1 (5 bases). Trimming shortened V by 3 bases and J by 1 base, and 10 bases separated the two germline ends. Germline CDR1 is SGHRS and CDR2 is YFSETQ. The length of the CDR3 is 14 residues. The CDR3 here is CASSSTTVNYGYTF. CDR3 nucleotide sequence: TGCGCCAGCAGCTCAACGACAGTTAACTATGGCTACACCTTC.

This clone was counted a few times. V gene TRBV7-9 combines with J gene TRBJ2-7; a possible D gene is TRBD2 (7 bases). The CDR3 is 11 residues long. Germline CDR1 reads SEHNR; CDR2 reads FQNEAQ (reference sequence). V was cut by 8 bases and J by 12 bases, with 17 bases left in between. This CDR3 is CASGEGDIPYF. In nucleotides, the CDR3 is TGTGCCAGCGGGGAGGGGGACATCCCGTACTTC.